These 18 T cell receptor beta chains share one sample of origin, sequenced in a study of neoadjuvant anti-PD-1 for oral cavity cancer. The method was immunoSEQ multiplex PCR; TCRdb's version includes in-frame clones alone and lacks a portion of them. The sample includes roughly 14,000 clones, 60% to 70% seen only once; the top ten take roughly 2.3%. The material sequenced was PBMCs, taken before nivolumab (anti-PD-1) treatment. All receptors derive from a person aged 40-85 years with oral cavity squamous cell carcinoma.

In nucleotides, the CDR3 is TGTGCCAGCAGTCTCTTCGGGGAGTCTGGAAACACCATATATTTT. Translating gives CASSLFGESGNTIYF. The gene calls are TRBV27 and TRBJ1-3; D uncertain. CDR1 and CDR2 from the germline V gene are MNHEY and SMNVEV (reference sequence). This CDR3 contains 15 residues. Trimming stripped 5 bases from V and 1 base from J, with 12 bases between.

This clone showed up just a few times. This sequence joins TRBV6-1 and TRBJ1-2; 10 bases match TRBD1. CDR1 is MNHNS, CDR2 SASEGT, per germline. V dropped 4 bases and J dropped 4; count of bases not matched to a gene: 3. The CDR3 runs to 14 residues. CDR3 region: CASSVGTGAYGYTF. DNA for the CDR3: TGTGCCAGCAGTGTGGGGACAGGGGCCTATGGCTACACCTTC.

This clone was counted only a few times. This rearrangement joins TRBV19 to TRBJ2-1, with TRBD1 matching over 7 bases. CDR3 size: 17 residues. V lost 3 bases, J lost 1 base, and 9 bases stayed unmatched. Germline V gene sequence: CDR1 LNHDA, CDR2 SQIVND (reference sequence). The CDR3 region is CASSIQRTGLSYNEQFF. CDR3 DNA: TGTGCCAGTAGTATTCAGAGGACAGGTCTTTCCTACAATGAGCAGTTCTTC.

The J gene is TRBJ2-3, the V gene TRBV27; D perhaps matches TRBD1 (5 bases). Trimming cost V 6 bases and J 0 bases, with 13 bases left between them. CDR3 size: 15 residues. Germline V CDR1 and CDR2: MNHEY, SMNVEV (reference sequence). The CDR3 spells CASRLQVLSTDTQYF. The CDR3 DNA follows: TGTGCCAGCAGGTTACAGGTCCTCAGCACAGATACGCAGTATTTT.

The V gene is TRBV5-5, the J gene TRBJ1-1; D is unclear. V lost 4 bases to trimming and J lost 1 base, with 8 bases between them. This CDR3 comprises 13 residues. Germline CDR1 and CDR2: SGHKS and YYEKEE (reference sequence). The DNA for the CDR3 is TGTGCCAGCAGCCGAGACACGAACACTGAAGCTTTCTTT. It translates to CASSRDTNTEAFF.

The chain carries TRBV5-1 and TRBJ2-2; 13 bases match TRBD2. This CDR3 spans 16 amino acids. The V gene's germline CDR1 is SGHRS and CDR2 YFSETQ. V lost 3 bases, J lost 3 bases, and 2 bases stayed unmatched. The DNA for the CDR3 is TGCGCCAGCAGCTGGACTAGCGGGGGTTACACCGGGGAGCTGTTTTTT. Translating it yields CASSWTSGGYTGELFF.

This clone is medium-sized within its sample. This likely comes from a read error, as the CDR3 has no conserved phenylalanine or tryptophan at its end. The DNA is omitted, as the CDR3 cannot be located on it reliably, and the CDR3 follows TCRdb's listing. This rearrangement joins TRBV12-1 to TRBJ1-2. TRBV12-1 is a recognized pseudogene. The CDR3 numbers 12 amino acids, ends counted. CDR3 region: CASSRWDGRNCN.

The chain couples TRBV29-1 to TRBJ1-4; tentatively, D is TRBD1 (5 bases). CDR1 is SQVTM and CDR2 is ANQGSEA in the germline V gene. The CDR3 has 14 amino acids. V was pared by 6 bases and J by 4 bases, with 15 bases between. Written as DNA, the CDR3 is TGCAGCGTCAGCGGGGCAGACAATAATGAAAAACTGTTTTTT. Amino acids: CSVSGADNNEKLFF.

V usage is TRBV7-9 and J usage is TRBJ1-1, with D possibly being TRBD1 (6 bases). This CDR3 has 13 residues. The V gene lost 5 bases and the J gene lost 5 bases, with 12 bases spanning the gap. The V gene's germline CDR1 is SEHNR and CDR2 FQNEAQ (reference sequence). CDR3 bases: TGTGCCAGCAGCCCGGTTAGGGGGACTGAAGCTTTCTTT. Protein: CASSPVRGTEAFF.

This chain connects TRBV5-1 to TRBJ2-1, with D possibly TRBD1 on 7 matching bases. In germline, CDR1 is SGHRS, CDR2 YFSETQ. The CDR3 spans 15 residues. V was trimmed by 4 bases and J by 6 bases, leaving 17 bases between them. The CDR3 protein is CASSLMAQGGNEQFF. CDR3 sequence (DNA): TGCGCCAGCAGCCTAATGGCTCAGGGGGGCAATGAGCAGTTCTTC. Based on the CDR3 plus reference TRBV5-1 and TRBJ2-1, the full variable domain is KAGVTQTPRYLIKTRGQQVTLSCSPISGHRSVSWYQQTPGQGLQFLFEYFSETQRNKGNFPGRFSGRQFSNSRSEMNVSTLELGDSALYLCASSLMAQGGNEQFFGPGTRLTVL.

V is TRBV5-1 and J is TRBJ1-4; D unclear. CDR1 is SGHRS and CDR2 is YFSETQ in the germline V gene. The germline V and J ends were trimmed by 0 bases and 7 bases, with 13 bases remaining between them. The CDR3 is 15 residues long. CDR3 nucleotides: TGCGCCAGCAGCTTGGATGACTCAGTGCGTGAAAAACTGTTTTTT. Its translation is CASSLDDSVREKLFF.

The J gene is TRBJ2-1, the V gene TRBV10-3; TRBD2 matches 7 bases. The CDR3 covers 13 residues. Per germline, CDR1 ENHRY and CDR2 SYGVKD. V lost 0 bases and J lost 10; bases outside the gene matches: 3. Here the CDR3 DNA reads TGTGCCATCAGTGAGTCAACTAGCGTCGAGCAGTTCTTC. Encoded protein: CAISESTSVEQFF.

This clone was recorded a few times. DNA for the CDR3: TGTGCCAGCAGTGAAGCGCCGACCTCCCCAGGCTACACCTTC. The encoded protein is CASSEAPTSPGYTF. This chain connects TRBV6-1 to TRBJ1-2, with D unresolved. Trimming stripped 0 bases from V and 8 bases from J, with 13 bases between. This CDR3 has 14 residues. CDR1 and CDR2 (germline): MNHNS, SASEGT.

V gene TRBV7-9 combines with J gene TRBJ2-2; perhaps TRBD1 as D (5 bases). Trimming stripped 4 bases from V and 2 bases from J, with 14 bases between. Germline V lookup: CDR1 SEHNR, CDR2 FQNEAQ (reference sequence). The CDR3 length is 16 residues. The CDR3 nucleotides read TGTGCCAGCAGCTCGCGGACACCTTTTAACACCGGGGAGCTGTTTTTT. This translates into CASSSRTPFNTGELFF.

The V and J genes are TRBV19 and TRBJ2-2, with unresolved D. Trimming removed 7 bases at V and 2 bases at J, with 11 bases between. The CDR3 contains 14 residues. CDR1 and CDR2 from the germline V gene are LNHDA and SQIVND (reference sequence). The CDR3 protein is CASKASVNTGELFF. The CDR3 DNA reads TGTGCCAGTAAAGCCTCGGTAAACACCGGGGAGCTGTTTTTT. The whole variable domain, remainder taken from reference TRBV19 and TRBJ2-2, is DGGITQSPKYLFRKEGQNVTLSCEQNLNHDAMYWYRQDPGQGLRLIYYSQIVNDFQKGDIAEGYSVSREKKESFPLTVTSAQKNPTAFYLCASKASVNTGELFFGEGSRLTVL.

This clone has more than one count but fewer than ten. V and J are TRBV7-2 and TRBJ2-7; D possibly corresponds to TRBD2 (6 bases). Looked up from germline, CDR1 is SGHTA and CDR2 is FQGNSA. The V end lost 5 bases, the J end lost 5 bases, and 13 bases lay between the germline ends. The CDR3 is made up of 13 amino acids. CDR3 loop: CASSRRTNHEQYF. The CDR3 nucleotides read TGTGCCAGCAGCAGACGGACTAACCACGAGCAGTACTTC.

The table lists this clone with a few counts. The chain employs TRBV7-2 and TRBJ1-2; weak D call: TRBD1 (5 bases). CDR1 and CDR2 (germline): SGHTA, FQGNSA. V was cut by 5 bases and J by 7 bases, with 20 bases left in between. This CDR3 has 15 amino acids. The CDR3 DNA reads TGTGCCAGCAGCACAACAGGACTCAGCCCCTCTGGCTACACCTTC. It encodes CASSTTGLSPSGYTF.

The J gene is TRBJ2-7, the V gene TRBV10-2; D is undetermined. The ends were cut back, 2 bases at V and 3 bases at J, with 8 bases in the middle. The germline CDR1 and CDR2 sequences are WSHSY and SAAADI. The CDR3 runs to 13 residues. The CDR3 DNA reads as TGCGCCAGCAGTGAGAACGACGGCTACGAGCAGTACTTC. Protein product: CASSENDGYEQYF.